This passage covers 10 T cell receptor beta chains from one sample sequenced in a study of TIL therapy for anti-PD-1-resistant metastatic lung cancer. The libraries were made with immunoSEQ v3. Only in-frame clones appear in the TCRdb table, and some are missing; sequencing was by immunoSEQ multiplex PCR. The sample yields about 52,000 clones, less than 80% seen once. Sample time point: pre-treatment sample, taken before nivolumab and TIL therapy. The input for sequencing was blood, taken at baseline. The receptors here all came from a woman between 30 and 79 years old with non-small cell lung cancer.

The chain carries TRBV5-1 and TRBJ2-5, with 8 bases fitting TRBD1. The CDR3 length is 14 residues. Germline values: CDR1 SGHRS, CDR2 YFSETQ. The trim removed 3 bases at V and 1 base at J, leaving 2 bases unmatched. This CDR3 reads CASSSQGGQETQYF. The CDR3 DNA sequence: TGCGCCAGCAGCTCACAGGGGGGCCAAGAGACCCAGTACTTC.

This clone has a single count. This chain connects TRBV28 to TRBJ2-1; D perhaps matches TRBD1 (5 bases). The V gene lost 6 bases and the J gene lost 3 bases, with 9 bases spanning the gap. The germline V gene encodes CDR1 MDHEN and CDR2 SYDVKM. The CDR3 runs 13 residues. The CDR3 DNA follows: TGTGCCAGCAGCCGTGACAGCTACAATGAGCAGTTCTTC. Its protein is CASSRDSYNEQFF.

The CDR3 region is CASSARLDTQYF. The CDR3 DNA reads TGTGCCAGCAGCGCCAGACTTGATACGCAGTATTTT. The rearrangement links TRBV7-9 to TRBJ2-3; no firm D call. Germline V gene data show CDR1 as SEHNR and CDR2 as FQNEAQ (reference sequence). The CDR3 is 12 amino acids. V was clipped by 5 bases and J by 6 bases, with 9 bases between them. The whole variable domain, filled in from reference TRBV7-9 and TRBJ2-3, reads DTGVSQNPRHKITKRGQNVTFRCDPISEHNRLYWYRQTLGQGPEFLTYFQNEAQLEKSRLLSDRFSAERPKGSFSTLEIQRTEQGDSAMYLCASSARLDTQYFGPGTRLTVL.

The sample holds a few counts of this clone. This rearrangement joins TRBV5-1 to TRBJ2-2; possibly TRBD2 for D (6 bases). Trimming stripped 0 bases from V and 0 bases from J, with 15 bases between. Germline lookup yields CDR1 SGHRS and CDR2 YFSETQ. The CDR3 is 18 residues long. The CDR3 reads CASSLGGGQAANTGELFF. The CDR3 bases are TGCGCCAGCAGCTTGGGCGGAGGGCAGGCCGCGAACACCGGGGAGCTGTTTTTT.

This clone was seen more than once but under ten times. The CDR3 coding sequence is TGTGCCAGCAGACCTAGAGGCAATGAGCAGTTCTTC. Encoded protein: CASRPRGNEQFF. This chain connects TRBV7-8 to TRBJ2-1; D is unresolved. The CDR3 spans 12 residues. The V end lost 6 bases, the J end lost 6 bases, and 9 bases lay between the germline ends. Germline values: CDR1 SGHVS, CDR2 FQNEAQ.

The chain uses TRBV4-1 and TRBJ2-2; possibly TRBD1 for D (6 bases). The CDR3 is 14 amino acids. Germline V gene lookup returns CDR1 MGHRA and CDR2 YSYEKL. V lost 5 bases, J lost 4 bases, and 11 bases lay in between. CDR3 sequence reads: CASSKQGVTGELFF. The CDR3 region has the DNA TGCGCCAGCAGCAAACAGGGCGTCACCGGGGAGCTGTTTTTT.

The V and J genes are TRBV25-1 and TRBJ2-5, with 11 bases identical to TRBD1. The CDR3 is 15 amino acids. Germline V gene data show CDR1 as MGHDK and CDR2 as SYGVNS. V shed 6 bases and J 5 bases; nucleotides not matched to a gene: 8. CDR3 DNA sequence: TGTGCCAGCAGCCCCTTGGACAGGGGGCTGGAGACCCAGTACTTC. Amino acids: CASSPLDRGLETQYF.

The CDR3 is CASTVLGAYTDTQYF. Written as DNA, the CDR3 is TGTGCCAGCACCGTTCTGGGGGCCTACACAGATACGCAGTATTTT. The chain joins TRBV9 to TRBJ2-3; D may be TRBD1 (6 bases). The CDR3 totals 15 residues. V lost 6 bases and J 2 bases, leaving 16 bases between the germline ends. From germline, CDR1 is SGDLS and CDR2 YYNGEE.

The V call is TRBV5-8, the J call TRBJ1-5, with no clear D. The germline V and J ends were trimmed by 2 bases and 2 bases, with 8 bases remaining between them. This CDR3 comprises 14 residues. CDR1 and CDR2 (germline): SGHTS, YDEGEE. The CDR3 loop reads CASSFNGGNQPQHF. CDR3 bases: TGTGCCAGCAGCTTCAACGGGGGCAATCAGCCCCAGCATTTT.

This clone was detected a few times. This chain connects TRBV10-2 to TRBJ1-2, with D maybe TRBD1 (6 bases). The length of the CDR3 is 12 residues. Trimming shortened V by 6 bases and J by 3 bases, and 8 bases separated the two germline ends. The germline V gene encodes CDR1 WSHSY and CDR2 SAAADI. This CDR3 reads CASRGGYYGYTF. CDR3 in DNA: TGCGCCAGCAGAGGGGGATACTATGGCTACACCTTC.